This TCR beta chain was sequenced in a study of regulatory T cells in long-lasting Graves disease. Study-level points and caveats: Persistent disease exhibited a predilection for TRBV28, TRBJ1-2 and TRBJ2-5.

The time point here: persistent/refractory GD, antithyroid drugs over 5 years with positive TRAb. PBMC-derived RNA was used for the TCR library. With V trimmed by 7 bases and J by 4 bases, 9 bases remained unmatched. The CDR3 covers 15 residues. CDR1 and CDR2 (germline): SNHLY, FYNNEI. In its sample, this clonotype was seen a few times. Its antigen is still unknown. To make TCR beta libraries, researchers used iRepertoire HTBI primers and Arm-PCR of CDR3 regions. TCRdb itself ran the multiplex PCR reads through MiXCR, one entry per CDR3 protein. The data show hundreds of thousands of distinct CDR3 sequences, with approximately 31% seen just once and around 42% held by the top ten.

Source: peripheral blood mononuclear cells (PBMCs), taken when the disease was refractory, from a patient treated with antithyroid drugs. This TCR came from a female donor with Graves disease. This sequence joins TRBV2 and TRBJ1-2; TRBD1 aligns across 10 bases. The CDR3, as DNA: TGTGCCAGCAATTCAACCGGGACAGGGGTCTATGGCTACACCTTC. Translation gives CASNSTGTGVYGYTF.